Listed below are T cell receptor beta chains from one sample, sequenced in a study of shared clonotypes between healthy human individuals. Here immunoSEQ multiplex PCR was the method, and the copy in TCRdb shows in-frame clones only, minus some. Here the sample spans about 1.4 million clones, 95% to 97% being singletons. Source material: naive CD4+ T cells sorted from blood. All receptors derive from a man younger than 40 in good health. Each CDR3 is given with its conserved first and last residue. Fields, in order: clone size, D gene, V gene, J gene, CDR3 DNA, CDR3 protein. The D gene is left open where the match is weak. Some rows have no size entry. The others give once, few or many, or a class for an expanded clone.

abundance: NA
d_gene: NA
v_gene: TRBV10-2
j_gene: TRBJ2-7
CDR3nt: TGCGCCAGCCGGGACATTGGGGGAACATACGAGCAGTACTTC
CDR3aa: CASRDIGGTYEQYF

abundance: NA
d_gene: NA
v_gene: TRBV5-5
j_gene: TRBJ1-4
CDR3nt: TGTGCCAGCAGCCTGGGGCCCGTTGCGACAAATGAAAAACTGTTTTTT
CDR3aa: CASSLGPVATNEKLFF

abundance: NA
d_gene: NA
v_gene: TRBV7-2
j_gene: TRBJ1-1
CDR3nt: TGTGCCAGCAGCCAAGGGGGGGTTTCGACTGAAGCTTTCTTT
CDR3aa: CASSQGGVSTEAFF

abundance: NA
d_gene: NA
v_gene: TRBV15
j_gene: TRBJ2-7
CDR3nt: TGTGCCACCAGCAGAGGTCGCAAATTGAATGGGCCCAAGCACTTC
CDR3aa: CATSRGRKLNGPKHF

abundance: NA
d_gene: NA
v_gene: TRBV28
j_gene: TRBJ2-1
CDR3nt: TGTGCCAGCAGTCTACTAACGAATGAGCAGTTCTTC
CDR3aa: CASSLLTNEQFF

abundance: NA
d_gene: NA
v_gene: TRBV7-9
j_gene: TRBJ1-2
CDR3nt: TGTGCCAGCAGCCAAGAGCTCTATGATGGCTACACCTTC
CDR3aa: CASSQELYDGYTF

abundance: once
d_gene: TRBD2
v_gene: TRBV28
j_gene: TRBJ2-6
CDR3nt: TGTGCCAGCAGTCTACTAGCGGGAGGCGTATCCCGGGCCAACGTCCTGACTTTC
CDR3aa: CASSLLAGGVSRANVLTF

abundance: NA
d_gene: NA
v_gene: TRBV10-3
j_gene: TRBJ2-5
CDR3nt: TGTGCCATCAGGGATAGCGACTTCCAAGAGACCCAGTACTTC
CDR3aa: CAIRDSDFQETQYF

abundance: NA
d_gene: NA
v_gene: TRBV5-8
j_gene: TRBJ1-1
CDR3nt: TGTGCCAGCAGCTTGGGGGCCCGGGGAGGGATTGAAGCTTTCTTT
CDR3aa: CASSLGARGGIEAFF

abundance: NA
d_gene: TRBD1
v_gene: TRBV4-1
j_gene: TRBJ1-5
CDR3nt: TGCGCCAGCAGCCGCTCCGGACAGGGCGGCGTATATAGCAATCAGCCCCAGCATTTT
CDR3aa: CASSRSGQGGVYSNQPQHF

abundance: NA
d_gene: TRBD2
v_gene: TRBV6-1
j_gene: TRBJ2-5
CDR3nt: TGTGCCAGCAGTGAAGATAGGGCTAGCGGCCTCCAAGAGACCCAGTACTTC
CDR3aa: CASSEDRASGLQETQYF

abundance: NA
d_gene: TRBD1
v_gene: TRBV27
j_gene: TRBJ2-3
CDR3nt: TGTGCCAGCAGTCCTAGGACAGGCCCCACAGATACGCAGTATTTT
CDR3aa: CASSPRTGPTDTQYF

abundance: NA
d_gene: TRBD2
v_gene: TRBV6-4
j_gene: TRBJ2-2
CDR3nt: TGTGCCAGCAGTGTATTGGTAGCGGGAGCCGGGGAGCTGTTTTTT
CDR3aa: CASSVLVAGAGELFF

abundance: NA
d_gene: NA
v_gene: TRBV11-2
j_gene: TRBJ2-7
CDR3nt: TGTGCCAGCAGCCCGACCTTCGCGGAAGAGCAGTACTTC
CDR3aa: CASSPTFAEEQYF

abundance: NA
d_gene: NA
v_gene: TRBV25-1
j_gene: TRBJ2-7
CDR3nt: TGTGCCAGCAGAATGGGGGTCTACGAGCAGTACTTC
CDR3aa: CASRMGVYEQYF

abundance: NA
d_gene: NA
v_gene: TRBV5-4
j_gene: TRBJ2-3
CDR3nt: TGTGCCAGCAGCCCTCCGACTCAAGCTAGCACAGATACGCAGTATTTT
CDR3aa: CASSPPTQASTDTQYF

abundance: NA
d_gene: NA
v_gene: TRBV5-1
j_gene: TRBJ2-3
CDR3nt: TGCGCCAGCAGCGGCCGGGGGGCCGGCACAGATACGCAGTATTTT
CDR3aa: CASSGRGAGTDTQYF

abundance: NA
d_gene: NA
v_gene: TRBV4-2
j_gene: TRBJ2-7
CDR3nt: TGTGCCAGCAGCCAAGATCTTGCGGGGTACGCCCGCTACGAGCAGTACTTC
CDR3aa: CASSQDLAGYARYEQYF

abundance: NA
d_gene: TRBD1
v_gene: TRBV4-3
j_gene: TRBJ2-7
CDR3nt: TGCGCCAGCAGCCAAGATCGGGGACAGAGCTACGAGCAGTACTTC
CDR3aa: CASSQDRGQSYEQYF

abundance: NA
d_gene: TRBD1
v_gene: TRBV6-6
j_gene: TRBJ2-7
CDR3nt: TGTGCCAGCAGTTATAGGCCGGGACAGGTTTCCTACGAGCAGTACTTC
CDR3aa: CASSYRPGQVSYEQYF

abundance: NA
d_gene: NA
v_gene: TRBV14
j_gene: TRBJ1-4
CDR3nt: TGTGCCAGCAGCCAAGATCGCCCACGGGAAAAACTGTTTTTT
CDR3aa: CASSQDRPREKLFF

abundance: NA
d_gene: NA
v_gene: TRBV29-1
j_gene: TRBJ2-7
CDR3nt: TGCAGCGTCGGCGACTCCTACGAGCAGTACTTC
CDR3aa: CSVGDSYEQYF

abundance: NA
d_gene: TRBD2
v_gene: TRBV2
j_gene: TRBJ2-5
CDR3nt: TGTGCCAGCAGGTCCGGACTAGCGGGGAGGCCAGAGACCCAGTACTTC
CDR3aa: CASRSGLAGRPETQYF

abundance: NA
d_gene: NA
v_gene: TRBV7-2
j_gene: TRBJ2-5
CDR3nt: TGTGCCAGCAGCTTAGACCGGGCCAGCCGCCAAGAGACCCAGTACTTC
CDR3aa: CASSLDRASRQETQYF

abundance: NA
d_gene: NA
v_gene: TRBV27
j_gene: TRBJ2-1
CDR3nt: TGTGCCAGCAGTTTAGACCTCGTACCTCGGAATCAGTTCTTC
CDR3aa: CASSLDLVPRNQFF

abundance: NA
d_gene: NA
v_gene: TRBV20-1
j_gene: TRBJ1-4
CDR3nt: TGCAGTGCTAGAGGACAGGTTAAACTGTTTTTT
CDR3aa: CSARGQVKLFF

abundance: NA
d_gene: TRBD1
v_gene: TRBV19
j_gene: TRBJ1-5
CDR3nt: TGTGCCAGTAACGGGGACAGGAATAGCAATCAGCCCCAGCATTTT
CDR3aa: CASNGDRNSNQPQHF

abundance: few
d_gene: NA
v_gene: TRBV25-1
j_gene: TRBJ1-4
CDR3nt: TGTGCCAGCAGTGAATACCACAGGATGGGGGATGAAAAACTGTTTTTT
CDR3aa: CASSEYHRMGDEKLFF

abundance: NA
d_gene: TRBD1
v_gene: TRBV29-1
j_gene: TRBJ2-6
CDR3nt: TGCAGCGTTAACGACAGGGCTGGGGCCAACGTCCTGACTTTC
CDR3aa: CSVNDRAGANVLTF

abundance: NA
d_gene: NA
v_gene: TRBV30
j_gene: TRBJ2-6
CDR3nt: TGTGCCTGGAGTAGTGGGACTGGGGCCAACGTCCTGACTTTC
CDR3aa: CAWSSGTGANVLTF

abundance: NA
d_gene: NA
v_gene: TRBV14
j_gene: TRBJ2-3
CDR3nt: TGTGCCAGCAGCCAAGTGGTTGGCCTCCTTAGCACAGATACGCAGTATTTT
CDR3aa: CASSQVVGLLSTDTQYF

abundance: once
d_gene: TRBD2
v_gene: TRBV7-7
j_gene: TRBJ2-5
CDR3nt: TGTGCCAGCGCAGCGGGAGGGGCGGAGACCCAGTACTTC
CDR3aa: CASAAGGAETQYF

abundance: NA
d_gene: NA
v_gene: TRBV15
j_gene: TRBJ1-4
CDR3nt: TGTGCCACCAGCACCAGGGACGGGAATGAAAAACTGTTTTTT
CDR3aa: CATSTRDGNEKLFF

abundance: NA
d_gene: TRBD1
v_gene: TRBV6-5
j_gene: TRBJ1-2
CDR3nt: TGTGCCAGCAGTACTAGGGGGCGCCCCTATGGCTACACCTTC
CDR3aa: CASSTRGRPYGYTF

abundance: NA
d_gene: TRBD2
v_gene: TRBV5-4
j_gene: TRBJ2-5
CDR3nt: TGTGCCAGCAGCCCGGGACTAAAAAGAGAGACCCAGTACTTC
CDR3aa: CASSPGLKRETQYF

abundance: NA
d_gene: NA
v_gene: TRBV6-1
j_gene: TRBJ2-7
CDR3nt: TGTGCCAGCAGTGACAGTCTCTACGAGCAGTACTTC
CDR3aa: CASSDSLYEQYF

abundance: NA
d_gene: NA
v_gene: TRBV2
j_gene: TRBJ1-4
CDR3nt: TGTGCCAGCAGTGAAGTCCCAAGGTTTGTGGAAAAACTGTTTTTT
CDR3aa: CASSEVPRFVEKLFF

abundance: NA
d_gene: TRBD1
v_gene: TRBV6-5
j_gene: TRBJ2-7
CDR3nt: TGTGCCAGCCAGGGGGATTGGAACGAGCAGTACTTC
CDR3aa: CASQGDWNEQYF

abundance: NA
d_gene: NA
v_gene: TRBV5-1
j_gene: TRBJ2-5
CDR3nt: TGCGCCAGCAGCTCACTAGATTTTCCAGAGACCCAGTACTTC
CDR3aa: CASSSLDFPETQYF

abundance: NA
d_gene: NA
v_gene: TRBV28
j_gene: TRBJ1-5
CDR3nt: TGTGCCAGCAGTCACACCGGACCCATTAATCAGCCCCAGCATTTT
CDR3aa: CASSHTGPINQPQHF

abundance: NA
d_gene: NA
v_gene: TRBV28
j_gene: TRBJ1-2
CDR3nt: TGTGCCAGCAGTTTTGTACATTGGGGAAGAACTAACTATGGCTACACCTTC
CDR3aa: CASSFVHWGRTNYGYTF

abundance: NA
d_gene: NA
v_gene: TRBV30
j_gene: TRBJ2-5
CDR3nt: TGTGCCTGGAGTGTAGTTCGGGTAGAGACCCAGTACTTC
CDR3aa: CAWSVVRVETQYF

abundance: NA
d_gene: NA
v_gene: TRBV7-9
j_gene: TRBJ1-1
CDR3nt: TGTGCCAGCAGCTTAGCGCTAGGGCATGCGAACACTGAAGCTTTCTTT
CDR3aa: CASSLALGHANTEAFF

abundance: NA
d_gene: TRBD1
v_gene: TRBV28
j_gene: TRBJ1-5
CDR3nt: TGTGCCAGCAGCACCGACAGGGGTCGCAATCAGCCCCAGCATTTT
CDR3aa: CASSTDRGRNQPQHF

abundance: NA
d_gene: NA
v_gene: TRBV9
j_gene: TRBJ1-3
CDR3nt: TGTGCCAGTGGCAAGTCAAACAGAAACACCATATATTTT
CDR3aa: CASGKSNRNTIYF

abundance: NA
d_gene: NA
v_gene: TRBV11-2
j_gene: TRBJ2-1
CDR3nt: TGTGCCAGCAGTTCACCGGGAAAGGTTTACAATGAGCAGTTCTTC
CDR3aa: CASSSPGKVYNEQFF

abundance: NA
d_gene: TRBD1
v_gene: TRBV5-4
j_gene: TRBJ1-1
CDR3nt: TGTGCCAGCAGCGGACCTGACAGGGGGAGCACTGAAGCTTTCTTT
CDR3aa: CASSGPDRGSTEAFF

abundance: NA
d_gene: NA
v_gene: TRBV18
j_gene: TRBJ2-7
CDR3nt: TGTGCCAGCTCACCAATTCAGGGTTCCTACGAGCAGTACTTC
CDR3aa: CASSPIQGSYEQYF

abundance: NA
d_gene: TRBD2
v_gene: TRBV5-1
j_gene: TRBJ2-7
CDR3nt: TGCGCCAGCAGCTTAGGCGGGAGCTCCTACGAGCAGTACTTC
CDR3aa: CASSLGGSSYEQYF

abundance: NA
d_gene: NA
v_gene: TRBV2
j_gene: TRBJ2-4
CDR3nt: TGTGCCAGCTTCACCGGTTTCCCCGAAAACATTCAGTACTTC
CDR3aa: CASFTGFPENIQYF

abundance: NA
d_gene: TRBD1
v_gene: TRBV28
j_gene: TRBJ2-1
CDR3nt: TGTGCCAGCAGTCGAACCGGGACAGGGTCCTACAATGAGCAGTTCTTC
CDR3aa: CASSRTGTGSYNEQFF

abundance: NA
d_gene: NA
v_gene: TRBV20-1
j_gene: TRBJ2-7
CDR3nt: TGCAGTGCTAGTACCGTGTCCGGGCAGTACTTC
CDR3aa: CSASTVSGQYF

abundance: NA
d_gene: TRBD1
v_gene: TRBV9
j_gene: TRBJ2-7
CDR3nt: TGTGCCAGCAGCGGACAGGGAATGGGTCCTCTCTACGAGCAGTACTTC
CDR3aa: CASSGQGMGPLYEQYF

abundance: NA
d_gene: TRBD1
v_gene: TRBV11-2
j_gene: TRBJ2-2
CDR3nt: TGTGCCAGCAGCTTACGGAGGGACAGGGTACATACCGGGGAGCTGTTTTTT
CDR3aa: CASSLRRDRVHTGELFF